This T cell receptor (beta chain) originates from a study of shared clonotypes between healthy human individuals. With V trimmed by 4 bases and J by 6 bases, 6 bases remained unmatched. The CDR3 consists of 14 residues. Per the germline V gene, CDR1 is SNHLY and CDR2 is FYNNEI. Sequencing used immunoSEQ multiplex PCR; TCRdb keeps in-frame clones, though not all of them. The sample has 2 million to 3 million clones; 80% to 95% are singletons. The V and J genes are TRBV2 and TRBJ2-4, with 7 bases fitting TRBD1. Sequenced sample: naive CD4+ T cells from PBMCs. The subset was: CD45RA+ positively selected. The clonotype comes from a man aged 18-30 years in good health. Some clones in this sample may be carry-over from other donors' samples. In DNA form, the CDR3 reads TGTGCCAGCAGTGGGGGACAGTCTACAAACATTCAGTACTTC. Translated: CASSGGQSTNIQYF. The full variable domain, with the rest looked up from reference TRBV2 and TRBJ2-4, is EPEVTQTPSHQVTQMGQEVILRCVPISNHLYFYWYRQILGQKVEFLVSFYNNEISEKSEIFDDQFSVERPDGSNFTLKIRSTKLEDSAMYFCASSGGQSTNIQYFGAGTRLSVL.